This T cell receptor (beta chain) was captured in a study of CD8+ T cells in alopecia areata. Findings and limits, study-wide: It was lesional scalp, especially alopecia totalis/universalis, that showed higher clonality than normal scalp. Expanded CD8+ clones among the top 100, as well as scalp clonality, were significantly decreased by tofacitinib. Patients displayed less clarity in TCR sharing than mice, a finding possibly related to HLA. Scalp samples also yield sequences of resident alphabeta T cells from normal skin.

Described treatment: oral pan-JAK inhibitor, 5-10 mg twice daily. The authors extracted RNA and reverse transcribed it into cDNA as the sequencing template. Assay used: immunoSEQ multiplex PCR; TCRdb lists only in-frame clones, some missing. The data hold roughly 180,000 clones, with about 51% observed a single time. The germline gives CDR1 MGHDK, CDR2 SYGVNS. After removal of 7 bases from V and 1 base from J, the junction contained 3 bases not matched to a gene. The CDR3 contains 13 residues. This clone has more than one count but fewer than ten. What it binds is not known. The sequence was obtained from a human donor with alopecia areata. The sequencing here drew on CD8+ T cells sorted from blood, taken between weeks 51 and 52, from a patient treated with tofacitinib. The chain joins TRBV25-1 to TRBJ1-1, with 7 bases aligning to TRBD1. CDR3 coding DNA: TGTGCCAGCACTCGGACAGGGAACACTGAAGCTTTCTTT. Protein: CASTRTGNTEAFF. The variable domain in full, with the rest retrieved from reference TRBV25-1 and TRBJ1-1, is EADIYQTPRYLVIGTGKKITLECSQTMGHDKMYWYQQDPGMELHLIHYSYGVNSTEKGDLSSESTVSRIRTEHFPLTLESARPSHTSQYLCASTRTGNTEAFFGQGTRLTVV.